This TCR beta chain came from a study of blood T cell repertoires in COVID-19. Looking at the study overall: Donors in the United States, Italy and Spain gave samples during acute or convalescent COVID-19. T cells, B-cell-depleted T cells, or PBMCs supplied cDNA or gDNA.

As processed by the authors: How many nucleated cells were present was estimated from reference gene primer amplification. Only in-frame clones appear in the TCRdb table, and some are missing; sequencing was by immunoSEQ multiplex PCR. V and J calls and clone size are as listed in that table; D and trimming were resolved from the DNA. This sample has 150,000 or so clones, with around nine tenths found just once. The germline gives CDR1 MDHEN, CDR2 SYDVKM. This CDR3 region has 16 residues. With 5 bases clipped from V and 3 bases from J, the junction kept 9 bases outside the gene matches. The chain uses TRBV28 and TRBJ2-2; TRBD2 matches 7 bases. This clonotype was obtained from a man over 45 with acute or convalescent COVID-19. Material: peripheral blood. CDR3 DNA: TGTGCCAGCAGTGCAACTAGCGCCGGCTACACCGGGGAGCTGTTTTTT. Its protein is CASSATSAGYTGELFF. Full variable domain (missing parts from reference TRBV28 and TRBJ2-2): DVKVTQSSRYLVKRTGEKVFLECVQDMDHENMFWYRQDPGLGLRLIYFSYDVKMKEKGDIPEGYSVSREKKERFSLILESASTNQTSMYLCASSATSAGYTGELFFGEGSRLTVL.